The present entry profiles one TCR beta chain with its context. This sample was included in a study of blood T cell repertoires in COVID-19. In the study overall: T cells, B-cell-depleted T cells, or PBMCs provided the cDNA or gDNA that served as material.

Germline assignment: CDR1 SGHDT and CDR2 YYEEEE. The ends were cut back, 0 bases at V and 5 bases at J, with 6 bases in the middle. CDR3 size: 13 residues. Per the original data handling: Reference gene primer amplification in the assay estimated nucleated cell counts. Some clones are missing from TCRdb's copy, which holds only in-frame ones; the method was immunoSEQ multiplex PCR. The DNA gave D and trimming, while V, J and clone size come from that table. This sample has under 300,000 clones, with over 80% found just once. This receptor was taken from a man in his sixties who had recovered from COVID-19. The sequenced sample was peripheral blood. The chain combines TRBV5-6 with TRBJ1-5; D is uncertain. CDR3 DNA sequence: TGTGCCAGCAGCTTGGTCGGTGATCAGCCCCAGCATTTT. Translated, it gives CASSLVGDQPQHF.